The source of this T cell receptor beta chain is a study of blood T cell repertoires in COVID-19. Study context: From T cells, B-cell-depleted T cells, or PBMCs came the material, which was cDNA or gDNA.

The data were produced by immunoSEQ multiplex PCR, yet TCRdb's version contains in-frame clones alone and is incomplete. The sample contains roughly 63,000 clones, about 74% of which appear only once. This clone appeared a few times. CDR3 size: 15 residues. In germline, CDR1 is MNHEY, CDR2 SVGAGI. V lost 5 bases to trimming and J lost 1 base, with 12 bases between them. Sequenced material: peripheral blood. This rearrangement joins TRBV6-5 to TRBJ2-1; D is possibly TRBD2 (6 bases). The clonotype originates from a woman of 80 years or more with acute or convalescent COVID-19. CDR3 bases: TGTGCCAGCAGTACTGCCCGGGGGTCCTACAATGAGCAGTTCTTC. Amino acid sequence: CASSTARGSYNEQFF.